The clone carrying this T cell receptor (beta chain) was observed a single time. Its antigen is unidentified. The data stem from a study of cytomegalovirus exposure and HLA in healthy donors. Study as a whole: There were around 100 million unique TCR beta sequences, drawn from 150 million to 200 million T cells, in an earlier analysis.

Notes on the study in general: TCR beta V- and J-gene trimming was later associated with a missense DCLRE1C variant.

Germline loops: CDR1 MNHEY, CDR2 SVGAGI. V was trimmed by 5 bases and J by 5 bases, leaving 15 bases between them. The CDR3 is made up of 14 amino acids. PCR employed 60 Vbeta and 13 Jbeta primers. Original processing notes: Among the unique TCR beta chains that a later analysis counted, about 85 million in all, some 10 million were shared. The assay was immunoSEQ multiplex PCR, and TCRdb's table has in-frame clones only and misses some. That table furnishes V, J and clone size, whereas the DNA furnished D and trimming. The sample holds around 170,000 clones, around four fifths seen once. This receptor was taken from a woman aged 18 to 35 in good health and CMV-seronegative. J is TRBJ1-2 and V is TRBV6-5, with D perhaps TRBD1 (5 bases). Sequencing was done on a sample of PBMCs. CDR3 nucleotides: TGTGCCAGCAGTCCCCGTGCAGGGACTTATGGCTACACCTTC. This codes for CASSPRAGTYGYTF.